This T cell receptor (beta chain) is drawn from a study of T-cell memory formation after mild COVID-19. Overall study results and limits: From day 15 to 85, contracting clones were balanced between CD4 and CD8, whereas later expanders leaned toward CD4+. Of the contracting clones, CD4+ ones lay mainly in CM and EM, and CD8+ ones in EMRA. The authors left the SARS-CoV-2 specificity of second-wave clones peaking on day 37 unconfirmed.

This CDR3 contains 15 residues. V was pared by 2 bases and J by 0 bases, with 9 bases between. CDR1 is SGHKS, CDR2 YYEKEE, per germline (reference sequence). Of note for this clonotype: Its target is not known.

A 5'RACE reaction primed in the constant segment made cDNA libraries of TCR alpha and TCR beta, and these carried sample barcodes and UMIs. MiXCR, applied by TCRdb to the 5' RACE reads, yields one record per CDR3 protein. The data contain more than 150,000 distinct CDR3 sequences, less than 20% of them singletons. The receptor comes from a man in his late teens or twenties who had mild COVID-19 (a few samples of this study predate the infection). Cell type and time point are not known. The specimen was PBMCs or a T cell subset sorted from them (not recorded which). The rearrangement joins TRBV5-5 to TRBJ1-5, with no clear D. CDR3 in amino acids: CASSLQIHSNQPQHF. CDR3 bases: TGTGCCAGCAGCTTACAGATCCATAGCAATCAGCCCCAGCATTTT.